These 8 T cell receptor beta chains share one sample of origin, sequenced in a study of T cell repertoires in cytomegalovirus infection. Antigens of these TCRs are unknown. TCRdb passed the reads through MiXCR, listing each CDR3 protein once. The table includes 640,000 or so distinct CDR3 sequences, around a third detected once. Sequenced here: cultured PBMCs, sampled from culture after CMV antigen stimulation. These receptors originate from a human donor in good health (CMV status not recorded). Some clones in this sample may be carry-over from other donors' samples.

The rearrangement links TRBV2 to TRBJ1-2; D unresolved. V was shortened by 6 bases and J by 5 bases, with 10 bases between the two germline ends. Germline CDR1 reads SNHLY; CDR2 reads FYNNEI. This CDR3 comprises 12 residues. The CDR3 DNA sequence: TGTGCCAGCAGGTTCCGAAGATATGGCTACACCTTC. It is translated as CASRFRRYGYTF.

This chain connects TRBV6-6 to TRBJ2-4; no firm D call. Germline assignment: CDR1 MNHNY and CDR2 SVGAGI (reference sequence). Trimming stripped 5 bases from V and 0 bases from J, with 5 bases between. The CDR3 length is 13 residues. The CDR3 loop reads CASSDLAKNIQYF. For the CDR3, the DNA is TGTGCCAGCAGTGATCTAGCCAAAAACATTCAGTACTTC.

The CDR3 spells CSVAGAEETQYF. In DNA form, the CDR3 reads TGCAGCGTTGCAGGGGCCGAAGAGACCCAGTACTTC. This chain links TRBV29-1 with TRBJ2-5; a weak D match, TRBD1 (6 bases). The CDR3 has 12 amino acids. In germline, CDR1 is SQVTM, CDR2 ANQGSEA. V shed 4 bases and J shed 3 bases, with 9 bases lying between them.

The chain couples TRBV7-8 to TRBJ2-4; D not resolved. Germline lookup yields CDR1 SGHVS and CDR2 FQNEAQ. The CDR3 length is 14 residues. Deletions cut 5 bases from V and 3 bases from J, with 11 bases between. The CDR3 bases are TGTGCCAGCAGCCAAAGGTGGAGCAAAAACATTCAGTACTTC. This gives the protein CASSQRWSKNIQYF.

The V gene is TRBV6-2 or TRBV6-3, the J gene TRBJ1-5; the D is unclear. The germline CDR1 and CDR2 sequences are MNHEY and SVGEGT. Trimming pared 7 bases from V and 3 bases from J, leaving 13 bases between. The CDR3 has 14 residues. CDR3 sequence (DNA): TGTGCCAGCAACGGAATACCCCACAATCAGCCCCAGCATTTT. It is translated as CASNGIPHNQPQHF.

This chain uses TRBV6-6 with TRBJ2-7, with a tentative D call TRBD1 (7 bases). The CDR3 runs to 16 residues. Between the trimmed V and J ends, which lost 5 bases and 2 bases, there was a span of 19 bases. The germline gives CDR1 MNHNY, CDR2 SVGAGI (reference sequence). This chain's CDR3 is CASSGGTDRGAYEQYF. The CDR3 bases are TGTGCCAGCAGTGGGGGGACAGATCGAGGGGCCTACGAGCAGTACTTC.

This clonotype has just one count. Its ends do not fully match the called genes, so a read error is possible. The chain is built from TRBV4-1 and TRBJ1-2; 9 nucleotides match TRBD1. Germline assignment: CDR1 MGHRA and CDR2 YSYEKL. This CDR3 has 15 residues. CDR3 residues: CASSQSDRGNYGYTF. The DNA for the CDR3 is TGTGCCAGCAGCCAATCGGACAGGGGAAACTATGGCTACACCTTC.

This clonotype was observed many times. The genes are TRBV7-2 and TRBJ1-1; D might be TRBD1 (5 bases). This CDR3 contains 16 residues. Trimming pared 4 bases from V and 0 bases from J, leaving 15 bases between. The germline gives CDR1 SGHTA, CDR2 FQGNSA. The CDR3 DNA follows: TGTGCCAGCAGCTCTCCCGCTGGGGGAATGAACACTGAAGCTTTCTTT. The encoded protein is CASSSPAGGMNTEAFF.